The present entry profiles one TCR beta chain with its context. Scientists amplified the TCR beta CDR3 regions from RNA transcripts. HTBI-primed RT-PCR formed the first round, and a multiplex PCR formed the second. TCRdb re-called the multiplex PCR reads with MiXCR, one entry per CDR3 protein. In the table there are 740,000 or so distinct CDR3 sequences, 35% to 50% of which are singletons. This entry belongs to a study of Graves' ophthalmopathy and Graves' hyperthyroidism. Germline lookup yields CDR1 SGHVS and CDR2 FNYEAQ. V was clipped by 6 bases and J by 1 base, with 6 bases between them. The CDR3 is 13 residues long.

The specimen sequenced was peripheral blood. This clonotype was sampled from an adult man with Graves' ophthalmopathy. This sequence joins TRBV7-6 and TRBJ2-2, with D uncertain. In nucleotides, the CDR3 is TGTGCCAGCAGGATGGAGAACACCGGGGAGCTGTTTTTT. The encoded protein is CASRMENTGELFF.